The 9 T cell receptor beta chains presented below share a single source sample, sequenced in a study of technical replicates of blood from a few donors. The protocol was immunoSEQ multiplex PCR, while the TCRdb copy is restricted to in-frame clones and leaves out a portion. The data hold tens of thousands of clones, with almost 99% observed a single time. Source material: T cells isolated from PBMCs. The receptor source for this set is a human donor in good health.

The J gene is TRBJ2-5, the V gene TRBV6-5, with 8 bases lining up with TRBD2. The germline CDR1 and CDR2 sequences are MNHEY and SVGAGI. There are 16 residues in the CDR3. The V segment lost 0 bases and the J segment 5 bases; nucleotides outside the gene matches: 8. In DNA, the CDR3 is TGTGCCAGCAGTTACTCGAGGGGGACTAGGCACGAGACCCAGTACTTC. As protein: CASSYSRGTRHETQYF.

The gene calls are TRBV9 and TRBJ2-5; tentatively, D is TRBD2 (5 bases). This CDR3 has 15 amino acids. CDR1 SGDLS and CDR2 YYNGEE come from the germline V gene. Trimming took 0 bases from V and 5 from J, leaving 14 bases between them. CDR3: CASSVEVTRVETQYF. In DNA, the CDR3 is TGTGCCAGCAGCGTAGAAGTAACTAGAGTGGAGACCCAGTACTTC.

J is TRBJ2-2 and V is TRBV9, with D tentatively TRBD1 (6 bases). Germline V gene sequence: CDR1 SGDLS, CDR2 YYNGEE. V was trimmed by 0 bases and J by 4 bases, leaving 16 bases between them. The CDR3 spans 17 residues. The CDR3 sequence is CASSVGVRGFSTGELFF. The CDR3 nucleotides are TGTGCCAGCAGCGTAGGGGTGAGGGGGTTTTCCACCGGGGAGCTGTTTTTT.

The chain carries TRBV7-9 and TRBJ2-1; TRBD2 agrees at 9 bases. CDR3 length equals 18 residues. The germline CDR1 and CDR2 sequences are SEHNR and FQNEAQ (reference sequence). The V segment lost 4 bases and the J segment 4 bases; nucleotides outside the gene matches: 14. The CDR3 DNA sequence: TGTGCCAGCAGCTCGCGTGCCGTTCTAGCGGGAAAGTACAATGAGCAGTTCTTC. This sequence encodes CASSSRAVLAGKYNEQFF.

This chain connects TRBV13 to TRBJ2-7, with D maybe TRBD2 (5 bases). This CDR3 has 16 amino acids. Trimming removed 0 bases at V and 0 bases at J, with 12 bases between. Germline CDR1 PRHDT, CDR2 FYEKMQ (reference sequence). The CDR3: CASSLGRAGSSYEQYF. CDR3 coding DNA: TGTGCCAGCAGCTTAGGCCGGGCGGGCAGCTCCTACGAGCAGTACTTC.

This CDR3 reads CASKGTRYEQYF. The CDR3 DNA follows: TGTGCCAGCAAGGGGACTAGATACGAGCAGTACTTC. This sequence joins TRBV2 and TRBJ2-7, with 8 bases matching TRBD2. Looked up from germline, CDR1 is SNHLY and CDR2 is FYNNEI. J was trimmed by 4 bases and V by 7 bases; bases with no gene match: 3. The CDR3 is made up of 12 amino acids.

The rearrangement links TRBV13 to TRBJ2-1, with a tentative D call TRBD2 (5 bases). The CDR3 length is 13 residues. V lost 1 base, J lost 5 bases, and 6 bases lay in between. Germline V gives CDR1 PRHDT, CDR2 FYEKMQ (reference sequence). CDR3 protein: CASSLAGDNEQFF. The CDR3 DNA is TGTGCCAGCAGCTTAGCCGGGGACAATGAGCAGTTCTTC.

CDR3 sequence reads: CASSLGRQGPRSSGSYNEQFF. The CDR3 DNA follows: TGTGCCAGCAGTTTAGGTAGACAGGGACCTCGATCCTCAGGGTCCTACAATGAGCAGTTCTTC. V usage is TRBV28 and J usage is TRBJ2-1; 7 bases fit TRBD1. The CDR3 spans 21 residues. Per the germline V gene, CDR1 is MDHEN and CDR2 is SYDVKM. J was trimmed by 1 base and V by 2 bases; bases with no gene match: 20.

This chain uses TRBV9 with TRBJ2-5; unclear D gene. Germline V CDR1 and CDR2: SGDLS, YYNGEE. There are 14 residues in the CDR3. Trimming took 4 bases from V and 0 from J, leaving 10 bases between them. This chain's CDR3 is CASSLESNQETQYF. The CDR3 nucleotides read TGTGCCAGCAGCCTAGAGAGTAACCAAGAGACCCAGTACTTC.